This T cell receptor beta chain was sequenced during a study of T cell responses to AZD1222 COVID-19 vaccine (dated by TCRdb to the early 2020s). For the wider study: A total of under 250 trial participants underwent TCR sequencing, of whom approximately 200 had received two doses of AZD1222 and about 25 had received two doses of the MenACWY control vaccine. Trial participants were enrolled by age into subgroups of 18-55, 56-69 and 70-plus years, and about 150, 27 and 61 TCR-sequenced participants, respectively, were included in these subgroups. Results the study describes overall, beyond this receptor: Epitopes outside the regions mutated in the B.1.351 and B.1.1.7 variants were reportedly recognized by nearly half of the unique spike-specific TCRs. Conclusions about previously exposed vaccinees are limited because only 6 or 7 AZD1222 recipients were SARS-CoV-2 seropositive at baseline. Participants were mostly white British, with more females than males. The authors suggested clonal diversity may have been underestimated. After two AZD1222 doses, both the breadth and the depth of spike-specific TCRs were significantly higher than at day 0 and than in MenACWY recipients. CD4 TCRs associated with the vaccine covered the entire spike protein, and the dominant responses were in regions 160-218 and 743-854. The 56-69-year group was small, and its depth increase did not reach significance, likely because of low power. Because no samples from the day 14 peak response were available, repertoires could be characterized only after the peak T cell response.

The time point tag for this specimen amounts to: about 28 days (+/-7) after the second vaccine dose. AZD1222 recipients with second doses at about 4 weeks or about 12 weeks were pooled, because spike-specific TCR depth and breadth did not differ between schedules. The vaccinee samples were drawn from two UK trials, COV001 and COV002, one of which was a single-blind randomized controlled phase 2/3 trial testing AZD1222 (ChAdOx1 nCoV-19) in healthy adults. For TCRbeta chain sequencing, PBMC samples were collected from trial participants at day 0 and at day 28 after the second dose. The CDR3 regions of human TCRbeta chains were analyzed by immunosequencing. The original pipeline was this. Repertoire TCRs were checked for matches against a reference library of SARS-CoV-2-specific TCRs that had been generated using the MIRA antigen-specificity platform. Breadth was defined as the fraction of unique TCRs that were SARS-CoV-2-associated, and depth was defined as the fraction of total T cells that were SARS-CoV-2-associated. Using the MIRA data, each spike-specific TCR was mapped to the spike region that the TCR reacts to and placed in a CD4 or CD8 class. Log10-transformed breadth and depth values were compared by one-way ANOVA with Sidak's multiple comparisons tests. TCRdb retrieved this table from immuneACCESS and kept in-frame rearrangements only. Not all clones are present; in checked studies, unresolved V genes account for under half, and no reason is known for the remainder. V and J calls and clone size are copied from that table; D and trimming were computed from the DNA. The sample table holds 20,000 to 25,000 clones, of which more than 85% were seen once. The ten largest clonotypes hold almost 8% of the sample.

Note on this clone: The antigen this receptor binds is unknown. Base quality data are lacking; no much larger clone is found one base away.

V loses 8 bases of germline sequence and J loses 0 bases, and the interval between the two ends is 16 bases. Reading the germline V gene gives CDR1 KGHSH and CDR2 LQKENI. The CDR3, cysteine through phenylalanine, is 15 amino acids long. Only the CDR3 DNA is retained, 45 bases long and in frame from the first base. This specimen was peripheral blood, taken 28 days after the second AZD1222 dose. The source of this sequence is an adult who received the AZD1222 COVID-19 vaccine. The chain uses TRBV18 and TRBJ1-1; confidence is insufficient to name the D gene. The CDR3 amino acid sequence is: CASAPSGVLNTEAFF. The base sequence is TGTGCCAGCGCCCCCAGTGGGGTTTTGAACACTGAAGCTTTCTTT.